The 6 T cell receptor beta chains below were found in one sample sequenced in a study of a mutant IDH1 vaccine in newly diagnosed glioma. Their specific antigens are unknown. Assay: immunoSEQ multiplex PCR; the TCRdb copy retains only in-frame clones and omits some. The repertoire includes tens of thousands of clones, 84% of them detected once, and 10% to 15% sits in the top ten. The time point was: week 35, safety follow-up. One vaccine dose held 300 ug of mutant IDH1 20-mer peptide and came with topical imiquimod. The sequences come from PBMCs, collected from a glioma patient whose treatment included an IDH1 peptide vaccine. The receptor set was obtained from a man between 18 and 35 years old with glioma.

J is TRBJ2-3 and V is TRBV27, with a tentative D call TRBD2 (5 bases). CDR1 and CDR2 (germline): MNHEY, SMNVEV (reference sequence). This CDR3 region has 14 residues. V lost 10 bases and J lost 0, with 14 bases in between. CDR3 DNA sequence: TGTGCCATAAGGAGAGGGCCGAGCACAGATACGCAGTATTTT. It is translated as CAIRRGPSTDTQYF.

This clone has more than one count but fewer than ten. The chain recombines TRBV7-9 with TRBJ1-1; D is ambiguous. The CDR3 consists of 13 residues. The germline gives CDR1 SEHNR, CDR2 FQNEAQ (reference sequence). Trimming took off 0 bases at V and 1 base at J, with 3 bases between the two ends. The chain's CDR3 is CASSLARNTEAFF. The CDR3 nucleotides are TGTGCCAGCAGCTTAGCGAGGAACACTGAAGCTTTCTTT.

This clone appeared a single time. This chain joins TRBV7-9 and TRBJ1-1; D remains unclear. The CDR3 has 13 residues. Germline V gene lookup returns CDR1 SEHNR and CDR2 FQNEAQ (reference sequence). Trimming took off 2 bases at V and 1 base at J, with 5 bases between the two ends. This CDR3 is CASSLQENTEAFF. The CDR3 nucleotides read TGTGCCAGCAGCTTACAAGAGAACACTGAAGCTTTCTTT. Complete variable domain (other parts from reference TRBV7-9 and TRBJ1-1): DTGVSQNPRHKITKRGQNVTFRCDPISEHNRLYWYRQTLGQGPEFLTYFQNEAQLEKSRLLSDRFSAERPKGSFSTLEIQRTEQGDSAMYLCASSLQENTEAFFGQGTRLTVV.

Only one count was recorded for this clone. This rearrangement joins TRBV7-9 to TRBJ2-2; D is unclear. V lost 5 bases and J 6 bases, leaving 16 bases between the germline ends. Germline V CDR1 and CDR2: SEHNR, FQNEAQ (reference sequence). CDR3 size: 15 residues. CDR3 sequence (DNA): TGTGCCAGCAGCCGACAACGCAAGCCGGCCGGGGAGCTGTTTTTT. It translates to CASSRQRKPAGELFF.

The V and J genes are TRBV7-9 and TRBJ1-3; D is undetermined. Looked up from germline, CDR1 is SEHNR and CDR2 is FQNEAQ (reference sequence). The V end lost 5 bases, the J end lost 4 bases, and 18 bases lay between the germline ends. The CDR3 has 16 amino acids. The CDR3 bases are TGTGCCAGCAGCCCCAGACATGGGGAGGAAGGAAACACCATATATTTT. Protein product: CASSPRHGEEGNTIYF.

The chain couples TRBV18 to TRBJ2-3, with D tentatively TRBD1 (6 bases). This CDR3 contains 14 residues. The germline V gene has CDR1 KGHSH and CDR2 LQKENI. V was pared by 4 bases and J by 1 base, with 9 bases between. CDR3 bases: TGTGCCAGCTCACGACAGGTGGGCACAGATACGCAGTATTTT. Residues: CASSRQVGTDTQYF.